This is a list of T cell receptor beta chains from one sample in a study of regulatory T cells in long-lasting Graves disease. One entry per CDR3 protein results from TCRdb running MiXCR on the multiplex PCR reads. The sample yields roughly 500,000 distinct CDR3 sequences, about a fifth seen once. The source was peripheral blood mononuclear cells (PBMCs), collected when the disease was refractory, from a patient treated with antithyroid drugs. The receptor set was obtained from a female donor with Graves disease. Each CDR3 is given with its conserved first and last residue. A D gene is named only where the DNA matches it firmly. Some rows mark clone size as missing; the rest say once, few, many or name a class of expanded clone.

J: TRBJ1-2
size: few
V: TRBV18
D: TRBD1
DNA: TGTGCCAGCTCGGGACAGACTAACTATGGCTACACCTTC
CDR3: CASSGQTNYGYTF

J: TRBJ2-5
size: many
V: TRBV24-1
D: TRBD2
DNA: TGTGCCACCAGTCCCGCGGGAGCGTCCTTGCAAGAGACCCAGTACTTC
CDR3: CATSPAGASLQETQYF

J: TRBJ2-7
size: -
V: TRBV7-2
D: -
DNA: TGTGCCAGCAGCTCAAAAGAGGGTGGGCTAGCCCGTTTCGAGCAGTACTTC
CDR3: CASSSKEGGLARFEQYF

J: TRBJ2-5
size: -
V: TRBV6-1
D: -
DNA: TGTGCCAGCGGTACCCCGGGACGACTGGGAGAGACCCAGTACTTC
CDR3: CASGTPGRLGETQYF

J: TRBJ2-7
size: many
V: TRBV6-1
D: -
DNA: TGTGCCAGCAGCCAATCCTCAGGACACGCAAACGAGCAGTACTTC
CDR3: CASSQSSGHANEQYF

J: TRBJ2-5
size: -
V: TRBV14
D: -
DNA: TGTGCCAGCAGCCAAGAGGGCCTTTCGTTGGAGACCCAGTACTTC
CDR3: CASSQEGLSLETQYF

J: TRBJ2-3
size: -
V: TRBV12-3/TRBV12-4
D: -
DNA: TGTGCCAGCAGTTCCCTCACTACCCGAGGACCAGATACGCAGTATTTT
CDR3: CASSSLTTRGPDTQYF

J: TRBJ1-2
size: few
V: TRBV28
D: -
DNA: TGTGCCAGCGGGATGACAGCTAACTATGGCTACACCTTC
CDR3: CASGMTANYGYTF

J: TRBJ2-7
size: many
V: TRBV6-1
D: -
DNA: TGTGCCAGCAGGTTCAGCGGAAGCTCCTACGAGCAGTACTTC
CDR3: CASRFSGSSYEQYF

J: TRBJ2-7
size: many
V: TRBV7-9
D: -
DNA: TGTGCCAGCAGCTCACACGACAGGAGCTACGAGCAGTACTTC
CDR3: CASSSHDRSYEQYF

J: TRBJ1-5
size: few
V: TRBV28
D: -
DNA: TGTGCCAGCAGTCCTGGTTGGGGAAAGCCCCAGCATTTT
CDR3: CASSPGWGKPQHF

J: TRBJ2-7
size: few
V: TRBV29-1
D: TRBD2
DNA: TGCAGCACACGTGGGGGGGAAAGCGGCGAGCAGTACTTC
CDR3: CSTRGGESGEQYF

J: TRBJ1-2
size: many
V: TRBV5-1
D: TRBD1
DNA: TGCGCCAGCAGCTCCCTCACAGGGGCTTCGGATGGCTACACCTTC
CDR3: CASSSLTGASDGYTF

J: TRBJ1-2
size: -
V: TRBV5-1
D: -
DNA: TGCGCCAGCAGCTTGGCCTTTGATACAGCTTCTAACTATGGCTACACCTTC
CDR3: CASSLAFDTASNYGYTF

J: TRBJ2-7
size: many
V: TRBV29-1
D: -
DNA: TGCAGCGTTGGCCCGGAAGCCTACGAGCAGTACTTC
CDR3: CSVGPEAYEQYF

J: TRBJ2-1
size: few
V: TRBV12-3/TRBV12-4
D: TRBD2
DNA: TGTGCCAGCAGTCCCGGGACTAGCGTATACAATGAGCAGTTCTTC
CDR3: CASSPGTSVYNEQFF

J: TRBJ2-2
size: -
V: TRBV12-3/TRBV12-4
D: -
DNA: TGTGCCAGCGCGGGGATAGCCGGGGAGCTGTTTTTT
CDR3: CASAGIAGELFF

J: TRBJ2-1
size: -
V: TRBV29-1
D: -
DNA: TGCAGCGTTGATCAGCTCCGGAATGAGCAGTTCTTC
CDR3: CSVDQLRNEQFF

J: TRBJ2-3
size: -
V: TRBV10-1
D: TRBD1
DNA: TGCGCCAGCAGTGAGTCCGGACAGGCCACAGATACGCAGTATTTT
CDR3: CASSESGQATDTQYF

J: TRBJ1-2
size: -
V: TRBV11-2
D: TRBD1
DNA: TGTGCCAGCAGCCAAGCCCCGGACAGGTCAGGCCATGGCTACACCTTC
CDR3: CASSQAPDRSGHGYTF

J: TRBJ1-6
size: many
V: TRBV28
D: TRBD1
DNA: TGTGCCAGCAGGACCCCGGGGACAGGGACTGCTTCACCCCTCCACTTT
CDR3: CASRTPGTGTASPLHF

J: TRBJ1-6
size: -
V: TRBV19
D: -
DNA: TGTGCCAGTAAAGAGGTGAGGGGATCGGCTTCACCCCTCCACTTT
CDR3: CASKEVRGSASPLHF

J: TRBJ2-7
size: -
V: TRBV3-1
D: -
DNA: TGTGCCAGCAGCCAAGAATTTGTGGGACCCCATGACCCCGAGCAGTACTTC
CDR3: CASSQEFVGPHDPEQYF

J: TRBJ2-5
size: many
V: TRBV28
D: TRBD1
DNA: TGTGCCAGCAGTCCAGGACAGGCGTCGGGTCAAGAGACCCAGTACTTC
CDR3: CASSPGQASGQETQYF

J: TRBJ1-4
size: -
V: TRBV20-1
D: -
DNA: TGCAGTGCTAGGCTCGTCGGGGAGGGGGAAAAACTGTTTTTT
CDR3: CSARLVGEGEKLFF

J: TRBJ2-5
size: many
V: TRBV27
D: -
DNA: TGTGCCAGCATGGGGGAAGAGACCCAGTACTTC
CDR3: CASMGEETQYF

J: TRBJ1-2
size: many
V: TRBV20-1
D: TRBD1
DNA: TGCAGTGCTAGATGGACGGGACAGAACTATGGCTACACCTTC
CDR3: CSARWTGQNYGYTF

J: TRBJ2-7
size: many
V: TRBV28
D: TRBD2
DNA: TGTGCCAGCAGTTTACTGGAGGGACTAGCGGACTACGAGCAGTACTTC
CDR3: CASSLLEGLADYEQYF

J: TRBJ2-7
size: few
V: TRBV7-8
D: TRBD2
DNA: TGTGCCAGCAGCTTAGGTCGACTAGCGGGGGCTGTGCAGTACTTC
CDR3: CASSLGRLAGAVQYF

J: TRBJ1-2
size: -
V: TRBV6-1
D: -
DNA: TGTGCCAGCAACTTAGATCTAGGCGGCTACGCCTTC
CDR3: CASNLDLGGYAF

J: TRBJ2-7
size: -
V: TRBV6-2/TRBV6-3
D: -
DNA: TGTGCCAGCAGTGAAGGGGCAGTCTCGAACTACGAGCAGTACTTC
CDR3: CASSEGAVSNYEQYF

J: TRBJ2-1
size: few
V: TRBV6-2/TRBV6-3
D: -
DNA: TGTGCCAGCAGTTACTCGAGGCGGGGCTCAGCTGAGCAGTTCTTC
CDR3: CASSYSRRGSAEQFF

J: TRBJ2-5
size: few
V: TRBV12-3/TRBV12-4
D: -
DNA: TGTGCCAGCAGTTTATCAGGACAAGATTGGGAGACCCAGTACTTC
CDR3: CASSLSGQDWETQYF

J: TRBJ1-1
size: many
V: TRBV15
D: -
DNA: TGTGCCACCAGCAGAGATCGGGCACTTACTGAAGCTTTCTTT
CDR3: CATSRDRALTEAFF

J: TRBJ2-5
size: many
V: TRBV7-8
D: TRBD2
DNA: TGTGCCAGCACGAGGCTAGCGGGAGAGACCCAGTACTTC
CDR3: CASTRLAGETQYF

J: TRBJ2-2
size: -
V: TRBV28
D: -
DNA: TGTGCCAGCCGGGAAGCCAACACCGGGGAGCTGTTTTTT
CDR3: CASREANTGELFF

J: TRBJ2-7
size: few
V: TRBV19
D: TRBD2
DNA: TGTGCCAGTAGCCTACGTCCCGGGACTAGCGGGGGCTCCTACGAGCAGTACTTC
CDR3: CASSLRPGTSGGSYEQYF

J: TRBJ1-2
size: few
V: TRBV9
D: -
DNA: TGTGCCAGCAGCGTAGATAGAGACAGCTATGGCTACACCTTC
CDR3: CASSVDRDSYGYTF

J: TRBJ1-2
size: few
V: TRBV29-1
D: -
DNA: TGCAGCGTTGAAAAGGGACGGCTATCTGGCTACACCTTC
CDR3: CSVEKGRLSGYTF

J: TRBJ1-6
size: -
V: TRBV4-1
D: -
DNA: TGCGCCAGCAGCCAAAGCACAGGGTTTTCACCCCTCCACTTT
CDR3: CASSQSTGFSPLHF

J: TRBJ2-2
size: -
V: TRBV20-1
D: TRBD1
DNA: TGCAGTGCTAAGACAGGGGGTAACACCGGGGAGCTGTTTTTT
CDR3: CSAKTGGNTGELFF